This TCR beta chain is from a study of cytomegalovirus exposure and HLA in healthy donors. V was cut by 4 bases and J by 6 bases, with 17 bases left in between. This CDR3 has 14 amino acids. Per the germline V gene, CDR1 is SGHNT and CDR2 is YYREEE (reference sequence). General study points: More than 150 TCR beta chains were listed as cytomegalovirus-associated. In vitro work confirmed that a few CMV-associated chains recognize CMV antigens.

With respect to this clone: Its cognate antigen is unknown.

The study ran its PCR with 60 Vbeta and 13 Jbeta primers. Assay used: immunoSEQ multiplex PCR; TCRdb lists only in-frame clones, some missing. Here the sample spans some 180,000 clones, 82% being singletons. This chain connects TRBV5-4 to TRBJ2-7, with a weak D call TRBD1 (5 bases). This TCR was recovered from a man aged 35 to 55 in good health and CMV-seronegative. Sequences were obtained from PBMCs. As DNA, the CDR3 is TGTGCCAGCAGCATACCGGCCGGAAGGGGCGAGCAGTACTTC. Translated: CASSIPAGRGEQYF.